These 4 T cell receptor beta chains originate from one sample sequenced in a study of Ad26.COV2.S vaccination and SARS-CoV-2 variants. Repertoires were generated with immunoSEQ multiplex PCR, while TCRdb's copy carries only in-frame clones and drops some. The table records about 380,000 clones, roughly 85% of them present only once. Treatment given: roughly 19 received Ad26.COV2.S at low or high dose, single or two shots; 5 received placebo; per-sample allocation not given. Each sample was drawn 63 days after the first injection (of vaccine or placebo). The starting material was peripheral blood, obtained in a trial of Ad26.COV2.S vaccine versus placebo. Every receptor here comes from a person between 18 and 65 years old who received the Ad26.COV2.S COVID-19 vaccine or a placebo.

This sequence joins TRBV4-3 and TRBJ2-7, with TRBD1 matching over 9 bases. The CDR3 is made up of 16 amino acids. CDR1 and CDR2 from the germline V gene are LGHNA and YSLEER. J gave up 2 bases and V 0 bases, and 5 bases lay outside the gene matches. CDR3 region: CASSQDTGTGTYEQYF. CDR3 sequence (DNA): TGCGCCAGCAGCCAAGATACCGGGACAGGGACCTACGAGCAGTACTTC.

The CDR3 region has the DNA TGTGCCAGCAGCTCCGGGACAGGGTTGAGTAGCGGGGAGCTGTTTTTT. This translates into CASSSGTGLSSGELFF. The chain combines TRBV7-6 with TRBJ2-2; 9 nucleotides line up with TRBD1. The CDR3 runs to 16 residues. Germline-derived CDR1 and CDR2 are SGHVS and FNYEAQ. After removal of 4 bases from V and 7 bases from J, the junction contained 10 bases not matched to a gene.

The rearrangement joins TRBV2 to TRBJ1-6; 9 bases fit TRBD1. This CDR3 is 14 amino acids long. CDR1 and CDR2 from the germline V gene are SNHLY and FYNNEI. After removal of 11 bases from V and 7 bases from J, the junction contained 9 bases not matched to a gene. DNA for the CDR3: TGTGCCGTTGGACAGGGGATGGGCAATTCACCCCTCCACTTT. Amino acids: CAVGQGMGNSPLHF.

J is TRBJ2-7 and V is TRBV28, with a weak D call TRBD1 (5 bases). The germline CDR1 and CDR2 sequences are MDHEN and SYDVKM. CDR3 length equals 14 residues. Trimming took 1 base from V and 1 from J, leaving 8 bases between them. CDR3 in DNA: TGTGCCAGCAGTTTATCCAGGGTGTCCTACGAGCAGTACTTC. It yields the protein CASSLSRVSYEQYF. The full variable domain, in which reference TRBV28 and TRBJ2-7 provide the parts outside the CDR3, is DVKVTQSSRYLVKRTGEKVFLECVQDMDHENMFWYRQDPGLGLRLIYFSYDVKMKEKGDIPEGYSVSREKKERFSLILESASTNQTSMYLCASSLSRVSYEQYFGPGTRLTVT.